Below are 7 T cell receptor beta chains sequenced from a single sample in a study of blood T cell repertoires in COVID-19. Clones were read by immunoSEQ multiplex PCR, and TCRdb kept only the in-frame ones, dropping some. The data hold under 55,000 clones, with 90% observed a single time. Specimen: peripheral blood. Receptors were obtained from a human donor in a cohort sampled during active COVID-19.

This chain joins TRBV6-2 or TRBV6-3 and TRBJ2-4; 13 bases are a match to TRBD2. CDR3 length: 21 residues. V gave up 6 bases and J gave up 0 bases; unmatched junction bases: 17. Germline CDR1 reads MNHEY; CDR2 reads SVGEGT. In nucleotides, the CDR3 is TGTGCCAGCAGCCAGGGAACCACGGGACTAGCGGGGAACCTAGCCAAAAACATTCAGTACTTC. It yields the protein CASSQGTTGLAGNLAKNIQYF.

This clone turned up a few times. CDR3 residues: CASSMVREREKLFF. CDR3 in DNA: TGTGCCAGTAGTATGGTCAGGGAACGTGAAAAACTGTTTTTT. The chain is built from TRBV19 and TRBJ1-4; D perhaps matches TRBD1 (5 bases). Trimming pared 3 bases from V and 7 bases from J, leaving 12 bases between. The CDR3 loop spans 14 amino acids. Germline V CDR1 and CDR2: LNHDA, SQIVND (reference sequence).

V and J are TRBV14 and TRBJ1-1; D remains ambiguous. Trimming cost V 2 bases and J 1 base, with 5 bases left between them. This CDR3 has 13 residues. CDR1 and CDR2 from the germline V gene are SGHDN and FVKESK. In nucleotides, the CDR3 is TGTGCCAGCAGCCAAACAGCGAACACTGAAGCTTTCTTT. Protein sequence: CASSQTANTEAFF.

This clone appeared a few times. V usage is TRBV18 and J usage is TRBJ1-1; 8 bases map to TRBD1. Germline V CDR1 and CDR2: KGHSH, LQKENI. V gave up 3 bases and J gave up 5 bases; unmatched junction bases: 2. The CDR3 runs 13 residues. The CDR3 nucleotides are TGTGCCAGCTCACCCCGACAGGGGACTGAAGCTTTCTTT. Amino acids: CASSPRQGTEAFF.

This chain connects TRBV7-9 to TRBJ1-1; weak D call: TRBD1 (5 bases). CDR1 is SEHNR and CDR2 is FQNEAQ in the germline V gene (reference sequence). This CDR3 is built from 16 residues. V was cut by 5 bases and J by 1 base, with 17 bases left in between. DNA for the CDR3: TGTGCCAGCAGCCCGGGACGGGGGGGAGGGAACACTGAAGCTTTCTTT. Amino acids: CASSPGRGGGNTEAFF. The whole variable domain, filled in from reference TRBV7-9 and TRBJ1-1, reads DTGVSQNPRHKITKRGQNVTFRCDPISEHNRLYWYRQTLGQGPEFLTYFQNEAQLEKSRLLSDRFSAERPKGSFSTLEIQRTEQGDSAMYLCASSPGRGGGNTEAFFGQGTRLTVV.

This CDR3 is CASSQPGQQNTEAFF. CDR3 nucleotides: TGCGCCAGCAGCCAACCGGGACAGCAGAACACTGAAGCTTTCTTT. The chain is built from TRBV4-1 and TRBJ1-1, with TRBD1 matching over 7 bases. The V and J ends lost 2 bases and 1 base, in that order; junction bases with no gene match: 4. From germline, CDR1 is MGHRA and CDR2 YSYEKL. The CDR3 contains 15 residues.

V gene TRBV28 combines with J gene TRBJ2-7, with no clear D. V lost 1 base and J 2 bases, leaving 3 bases between the germline ends. CDR3 length: 12 residues. Germline V gene data show CDR1 as MDHEN and CDR2 as SYDVKM. CDR3 region: CASSLLTYEQYF. The CDR3 DNA is TGTGCCAGCAGTTTATTAACCTACGAGCAGTACTTC.